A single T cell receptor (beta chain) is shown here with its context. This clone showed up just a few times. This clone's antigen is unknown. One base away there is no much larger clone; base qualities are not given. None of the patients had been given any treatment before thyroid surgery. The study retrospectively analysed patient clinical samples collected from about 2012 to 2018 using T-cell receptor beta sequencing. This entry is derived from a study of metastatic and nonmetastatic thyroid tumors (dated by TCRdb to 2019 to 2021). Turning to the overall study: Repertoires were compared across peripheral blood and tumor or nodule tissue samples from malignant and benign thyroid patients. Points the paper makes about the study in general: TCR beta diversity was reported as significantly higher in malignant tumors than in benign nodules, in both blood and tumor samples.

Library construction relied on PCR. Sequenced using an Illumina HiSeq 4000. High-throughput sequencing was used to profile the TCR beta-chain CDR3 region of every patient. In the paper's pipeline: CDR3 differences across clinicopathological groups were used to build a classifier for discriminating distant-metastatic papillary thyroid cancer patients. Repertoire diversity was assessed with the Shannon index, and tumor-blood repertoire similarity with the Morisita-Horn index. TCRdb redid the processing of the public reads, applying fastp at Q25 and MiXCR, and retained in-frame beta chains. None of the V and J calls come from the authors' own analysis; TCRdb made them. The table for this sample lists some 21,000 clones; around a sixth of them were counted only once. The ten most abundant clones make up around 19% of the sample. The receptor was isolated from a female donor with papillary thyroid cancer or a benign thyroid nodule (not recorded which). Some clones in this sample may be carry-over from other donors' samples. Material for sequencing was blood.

The DNA reads as follows: TGTGCCAGCAGCTTAAATCGCCCAGAGAACACCGGGGAGCTGTTTTTT. This codes for CASSLNRPENTGELFF. The chain is made from TRBV11-1 and TRBJ2-2; confidence is insufficient to name the D gene. CDR1 and CDR2 are drawn from the germline V gene (reference sequence): SGHAT, FQDESV. The CDR3 starts with the cysteine, ends with the phenylalanine, and has 16 residues. The sequence is cut down to CDR3 DNA, 48 bases in frame from base 1. V and J are truncated by 2 bases and 1 base respectively, leaving an intervening sequence of 11 bases.